A selection of T cell receptor beta chains follows, all from one sample in a study of blood T cell repertoires in COVID-19. Sequenced by immunoSEQ multiplex PCR; TCRdb stores in-frame clones only, minus some. This sample has 200,000 to 250,000 clones, with 70% to 90% found just once. What was sequenced was peripheral blood. These receptors came from a human donor in a cohort sampled during active COVID-19. The CDR3 runs from the conserved cysteine through the conserved F or W. A D gene is named only where the DNA matches it firmly. The size entry is marked missing in some rows and otherwise reads once, few, many or a size class.

>few|-|TRBV4-2|TRBJ2-1
CASSGRVGGYNEQFF
TGTGCCAGCAGCGGACGCGTGGGGGGCTACAATGAGCAGTTCTTC
>-|TRBD2|TRBV4-1|TRBJ2-7
CASSPGFAGGSKGEQYF
TGCGCCAGCAGCCCGGGGTTTGCGGGAGGCAGTAAAGGCGAGCAGTACTTC
>once|-|TRBV5-1|TRBJ1-4
CASSPVGTENEKLFF
TGCGCCAGCAGCCCGGTAGGGACTGAGAATGAAAAACTGTTTTTT
>-|-|TRBV7-3|TRBJ2-7
CASSSPADIKQYF
TGTGCCAGCAGCTCCCCGGCCGACATCAAGCAGTACTTC
>-|-|TRBV7-2|TRBJ1-1
CASSLDLNTEAFF
TGTGCCAGCAGCTTAGATCTTAACACTGAAGCTTTCTTT
>-|-|TRBV30|TRBJ1-4
CACSQGAREKLFF
TGTGCCTGTTCACAGGGAGCGCGTGAAAAACTGTTTTTT
>-|-|TRBV19|TRBJ1-2
CASSRGGDYGYTF
TGTGCCAGTTCCCGGGGGGGCGACTATGGCTACACCTTC
>-|-|TRBV5-6|TRBJ1-1
CASSPGARGTEAFF
TGTGCCAGCAGCCCAGGGGCCCGGGGCACTGAAGCTTTCTTT
>once|TRBD2|TRBV28|TRBJ2-2
CASREDGRANGELFF
TGTGCCAGCCGAGAGGACGGGAGGGCCAACGGGGAGCTGTTTTTT
>-|-|TRBV24-1|TRBJ2-1
CATTGQPYNEQFF
TGTGCCACAACAGGGCAGCCGTACAATGAGCAGTTCTTC
>-|-|TRBV5-1|TRBJ1-2
CASSLDGFGSYGYTF
TGCGCCAGCAGCTTGGATGGCTTCGGGAGCTATGGCTACACCTTC
>-|TRBD1|TRBV9|TRBJ2-5
CASSSQTGIETQYF
TGTGCCAGCAGCTCCCAGACAGGGATAGAGACCCAGTACTTC
>-|-|TRBV9|TRBJ1-6
CASSVEASPLHF
TGTGCCAGCAGCGTCGAGGCTTCACCCCTCCACTTT
>-|-|TRBV2|TRBJ1-1
CASSVDSGAAFF
TGTGCCAGCAGTGTGGATTCAGGGGCAGCTTTCTTT
>once|TRBD2|TRBV2|TRBJ2-7
CASTLAGEQYF
TGTGCCAGCACCCTAGCGGGCGAGCAGTACTTC
>-|-|TRBV19|TRBJ2-7
CASSIVQGAGQYF
TGTGCCAGTAGTATAGTCCAGGGAGCGGGGCAGTACTTC
>-|-|TRBV7-9|TRBJ2-1
CASSITSSYNEQFF
TGTGCCAGCAGCATCACTAGCTCCTACAATGAGCAGTTCTTC
>few|-|TRBV9|TRBJ1-2
CASSVASQGNYGYTF
TGTGCCAGCAGCGTAGCTAGTCAGGGGAACTATGGCTACACCTTC
>-|-|TRBV5-6|TRBJ1-2
CASSLVAGDGYTF
TGTGCCAGCAGCTTGGTCGCAGGGGATGGCTACACCTTC
>-|-|TRBV6-7|TRBJ1-2
CAISHLNYGYTF
TGTGCCATTTCGCATCTAAACTATGGCTACACCTTC